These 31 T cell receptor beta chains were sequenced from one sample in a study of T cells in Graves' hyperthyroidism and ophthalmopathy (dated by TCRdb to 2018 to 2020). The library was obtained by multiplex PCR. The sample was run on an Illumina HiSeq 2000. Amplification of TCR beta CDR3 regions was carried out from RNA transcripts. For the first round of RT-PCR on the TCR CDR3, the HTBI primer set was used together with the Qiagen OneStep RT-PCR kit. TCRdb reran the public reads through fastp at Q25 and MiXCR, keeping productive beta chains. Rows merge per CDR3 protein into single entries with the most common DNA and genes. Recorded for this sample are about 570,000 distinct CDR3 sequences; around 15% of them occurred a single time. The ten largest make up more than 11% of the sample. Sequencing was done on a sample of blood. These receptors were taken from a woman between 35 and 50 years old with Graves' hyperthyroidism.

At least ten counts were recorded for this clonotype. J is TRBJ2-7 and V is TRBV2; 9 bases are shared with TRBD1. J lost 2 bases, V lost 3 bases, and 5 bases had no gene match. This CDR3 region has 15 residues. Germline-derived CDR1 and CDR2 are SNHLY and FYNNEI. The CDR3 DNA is TGTGCCAGCAGTGAGAACAGGGGGCGCACCTACGAGCAGTACTTC. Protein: CASSENRGRTYEQYF.

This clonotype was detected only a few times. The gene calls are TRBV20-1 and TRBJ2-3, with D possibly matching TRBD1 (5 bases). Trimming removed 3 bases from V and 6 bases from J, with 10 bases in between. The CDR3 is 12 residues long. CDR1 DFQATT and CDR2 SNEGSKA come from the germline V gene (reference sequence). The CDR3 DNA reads TGCAGTGCTAGTTTGGGGCCCGATACGCAGTATTTT. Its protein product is CSASLGPDTQYF.

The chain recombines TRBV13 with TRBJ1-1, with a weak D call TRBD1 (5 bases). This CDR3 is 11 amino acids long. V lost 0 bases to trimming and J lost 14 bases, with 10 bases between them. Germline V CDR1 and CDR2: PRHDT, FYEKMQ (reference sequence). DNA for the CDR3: TGTGCCAGCAGCTTAGGGGGGGATCGCTTCTTT. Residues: CASSLGGDRFF.

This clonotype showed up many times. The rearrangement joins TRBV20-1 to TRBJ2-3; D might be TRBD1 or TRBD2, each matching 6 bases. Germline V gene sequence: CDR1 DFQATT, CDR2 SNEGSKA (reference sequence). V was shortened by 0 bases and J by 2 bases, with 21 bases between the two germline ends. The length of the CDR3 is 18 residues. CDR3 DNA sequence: TGCAGTGCTAGAGATCTTGCGGGACACCTGTCCGTCACAGATACGCAGTATTTT. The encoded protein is CSARDLAGHLSVTDTQYF.

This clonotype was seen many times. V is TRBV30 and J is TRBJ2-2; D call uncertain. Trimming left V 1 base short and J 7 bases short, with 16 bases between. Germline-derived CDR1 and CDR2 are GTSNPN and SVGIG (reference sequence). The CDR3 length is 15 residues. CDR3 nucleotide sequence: TGTGCCTGGAGTGCCCCAAGTCGCCCCGGCGGGGAGCTGTTTTTT. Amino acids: CAWSAPSRPGGELFF.

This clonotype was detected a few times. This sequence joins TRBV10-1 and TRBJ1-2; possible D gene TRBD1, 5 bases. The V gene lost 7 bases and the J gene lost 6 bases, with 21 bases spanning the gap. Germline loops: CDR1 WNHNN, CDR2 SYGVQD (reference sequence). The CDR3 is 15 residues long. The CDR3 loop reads CASIRPGPSWDGYTF. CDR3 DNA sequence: TGCGCCAGCATTCGACCGGGACCCTCCTGGGATGGCTACACCTTC.

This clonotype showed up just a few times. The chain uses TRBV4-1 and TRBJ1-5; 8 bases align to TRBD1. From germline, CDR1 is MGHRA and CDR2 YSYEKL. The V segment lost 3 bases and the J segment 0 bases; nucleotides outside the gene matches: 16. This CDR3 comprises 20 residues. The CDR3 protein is CASSHYPPDRAGHSNQPQHF. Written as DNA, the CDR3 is TGCGCCAGCAGCCATTACCCCCCGGACAGGGCCGGGCATAGCAATCAGCCCCAGCATTTT.

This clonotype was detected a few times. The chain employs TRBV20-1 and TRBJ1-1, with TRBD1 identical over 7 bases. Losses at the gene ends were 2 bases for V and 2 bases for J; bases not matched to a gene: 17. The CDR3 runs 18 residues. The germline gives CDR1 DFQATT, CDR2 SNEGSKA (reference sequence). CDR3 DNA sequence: TGCAGTGCTAGACCCCCAGGGACAGTGATACCTCCTAACACTGAAGCTTTCTTT. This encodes CSARPPGTVIPPNTEAFF.

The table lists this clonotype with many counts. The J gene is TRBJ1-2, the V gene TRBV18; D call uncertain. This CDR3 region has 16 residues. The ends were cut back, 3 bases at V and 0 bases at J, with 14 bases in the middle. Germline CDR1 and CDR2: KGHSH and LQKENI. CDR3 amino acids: CASSPQVGIPNYGYTF. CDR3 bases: TGTGCCAGCTCACCCCAAGTCGGGATCCCTAACTATGGCTACACCTTC.

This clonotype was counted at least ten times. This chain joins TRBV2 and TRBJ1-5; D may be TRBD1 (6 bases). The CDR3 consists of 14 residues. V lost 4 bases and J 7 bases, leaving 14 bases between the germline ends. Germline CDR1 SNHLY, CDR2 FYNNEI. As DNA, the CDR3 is TGTGCCAGCAGTGCAGGGGTCGCGAGGCAGCCCCAGCATTTT. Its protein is CASSAGVARQPQHF. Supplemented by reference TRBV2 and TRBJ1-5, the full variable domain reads EPEVTQTPSHQVTQMGQEVILRCVPISNHLYFYWYRQILGQKVEFLVSFYNNEISEKSEIFDDQFSVERPDGSNFTLKIRSTKLEDSAMYFCASSAGVARQPQHFGDGTRLSIL.

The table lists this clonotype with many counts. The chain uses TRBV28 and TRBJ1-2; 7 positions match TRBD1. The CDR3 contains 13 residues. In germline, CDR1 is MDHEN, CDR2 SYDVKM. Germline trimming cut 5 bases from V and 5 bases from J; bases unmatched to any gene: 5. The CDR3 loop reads CASSTGTEYGYTF. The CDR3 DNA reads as TGTGCCAGCAGTACAGGGACAGAATATGGCTACACCTTC.

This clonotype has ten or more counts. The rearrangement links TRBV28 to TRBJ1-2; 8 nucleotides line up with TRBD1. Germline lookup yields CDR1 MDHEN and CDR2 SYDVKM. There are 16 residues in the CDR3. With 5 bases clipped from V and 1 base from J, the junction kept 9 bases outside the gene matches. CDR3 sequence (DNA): TGTGCCAGCAGTGGATCGGACAGGGCTCTTAACTATGGCTACACCTTC. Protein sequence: CASSGSDRALNYGYTF.

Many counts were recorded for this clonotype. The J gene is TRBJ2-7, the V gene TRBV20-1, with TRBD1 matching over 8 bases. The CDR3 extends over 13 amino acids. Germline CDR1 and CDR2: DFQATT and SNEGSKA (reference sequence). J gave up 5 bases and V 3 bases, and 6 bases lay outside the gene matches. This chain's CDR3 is CSASGRGLDEQYF. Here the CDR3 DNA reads TGCAGTGCTAGTGGCAGGGGGCTAGACGAGCAGTACTTC.

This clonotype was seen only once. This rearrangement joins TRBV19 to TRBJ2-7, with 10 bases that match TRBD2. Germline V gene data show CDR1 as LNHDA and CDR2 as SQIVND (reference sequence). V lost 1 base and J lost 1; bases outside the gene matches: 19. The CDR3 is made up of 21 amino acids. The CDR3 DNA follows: TGTGCCAGTAGTATAGGGAGTTGGACCGCTCATAGCGGGAGGAGTTCCTACGAGCAGTACTTC. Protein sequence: CASSIGSWTAHSGRSSYEQYF.

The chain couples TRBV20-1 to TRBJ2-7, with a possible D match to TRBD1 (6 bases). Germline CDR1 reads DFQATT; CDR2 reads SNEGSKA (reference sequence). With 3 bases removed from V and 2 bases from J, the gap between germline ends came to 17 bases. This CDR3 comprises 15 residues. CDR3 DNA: TGCAGTGCTAGGTACGATCGGGACAATCCCTACGAGCAGTACTTC. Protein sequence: CSARYDRDNPYEQYF.

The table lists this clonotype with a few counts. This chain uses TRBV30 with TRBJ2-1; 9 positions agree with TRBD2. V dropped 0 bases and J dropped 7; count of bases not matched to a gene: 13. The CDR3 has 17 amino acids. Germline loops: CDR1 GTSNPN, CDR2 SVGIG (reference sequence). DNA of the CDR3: TGTGCCTGGAGTGTTGGTTTTCGTGGCGGGAGGGGAAATGAGCAGTTCTTC. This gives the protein CAWSVGFRGGRGNEQFF.

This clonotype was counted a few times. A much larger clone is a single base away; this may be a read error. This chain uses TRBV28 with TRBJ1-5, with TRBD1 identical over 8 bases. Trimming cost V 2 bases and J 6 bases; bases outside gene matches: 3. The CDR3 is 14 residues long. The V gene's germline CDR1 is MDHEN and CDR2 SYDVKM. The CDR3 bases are TGTGCCAGCAGTTTACGACAGGGGAGTCAGCCCCAGCATTTT. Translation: CASSLRQGSQPQHF.

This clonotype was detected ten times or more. The CDR3 sequence: CASSEGERAKNIQYF. As DNA, the CDR3 is TGTGCCAGCAGTGAGGGGGAACGGGCCAAAAACATTCAGTACTTC. The chain couples TRBV2 to TRBJ2-4; D may correspond to TRBD1 or TRBD2 (5 bases each). Trimming left V 3 bases short and J 1 base short, with 10 bases between. This CDR3 contains 15 residues. In germline, CDR1 is SNHLY, CDR2 FYNNEI.

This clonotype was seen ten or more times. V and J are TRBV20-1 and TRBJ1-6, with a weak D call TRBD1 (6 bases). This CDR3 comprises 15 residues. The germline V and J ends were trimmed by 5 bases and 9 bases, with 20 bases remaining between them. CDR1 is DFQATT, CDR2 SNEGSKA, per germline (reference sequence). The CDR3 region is CSAEDSPNRFSPLHF. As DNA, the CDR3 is TGCAGTGCTGAGGACAGCCCCAATCGTTTTTCACCCCTCCACTTT.

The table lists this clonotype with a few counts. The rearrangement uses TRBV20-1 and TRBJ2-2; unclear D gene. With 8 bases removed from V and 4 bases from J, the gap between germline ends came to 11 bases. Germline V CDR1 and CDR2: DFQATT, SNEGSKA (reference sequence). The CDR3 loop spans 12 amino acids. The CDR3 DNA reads TGCAGTATAAAGAGCCTCACCGGGGAGCTGTTTTTT. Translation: CSIKSLTGELFF.

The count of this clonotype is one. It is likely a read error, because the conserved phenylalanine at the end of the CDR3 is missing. CDR3 amino acids: CASSWMGETQYL. CDR3 DNA: TGTGCCAGCAGTTGGATGGGAGAGACCCAGTACCTC. The J gene is TRBJ2-5, the V gene TRBV12-3 or TRBV12-4, with D hard to call. V shed 4 bases and J shed 4 bases, with 7 bases lying between them. The CDR3 length is 12 residues.

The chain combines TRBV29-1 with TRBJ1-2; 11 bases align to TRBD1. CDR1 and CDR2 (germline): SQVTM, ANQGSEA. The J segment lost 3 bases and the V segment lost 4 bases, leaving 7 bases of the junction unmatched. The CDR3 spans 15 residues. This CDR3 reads CSVGGQGAGDYGYTF. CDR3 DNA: TGCAGCGTTGGAGGACAGGGGGCCGGGGACTATGGCTACACCTTC.

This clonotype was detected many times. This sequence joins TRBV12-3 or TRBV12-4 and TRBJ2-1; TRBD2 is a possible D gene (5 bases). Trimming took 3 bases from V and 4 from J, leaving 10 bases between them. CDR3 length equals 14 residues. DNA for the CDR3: TGTGCCAGCAGTTTCAGCGGATTTTACAATGAGCAGTTCTTC. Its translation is CASSFSGFYNEQFF.

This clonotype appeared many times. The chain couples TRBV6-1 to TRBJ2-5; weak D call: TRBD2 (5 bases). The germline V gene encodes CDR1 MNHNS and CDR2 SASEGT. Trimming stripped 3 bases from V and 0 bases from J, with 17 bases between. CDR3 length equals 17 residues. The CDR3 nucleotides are TGTGCCAGCAGTGATCATGGAGGCAGGTCGAACCAAGAGACCCAGTACTTC. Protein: CASSDHGGRSNQETQYF.

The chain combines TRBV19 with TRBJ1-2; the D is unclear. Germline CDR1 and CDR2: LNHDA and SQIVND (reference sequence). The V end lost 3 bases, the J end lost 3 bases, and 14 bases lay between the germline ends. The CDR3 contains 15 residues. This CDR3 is CASSMVKAVDYGYTF. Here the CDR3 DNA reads TGTGCCAGTAGTATGGTTAAAGCGGTGGACTATGGCTACACCTTC.

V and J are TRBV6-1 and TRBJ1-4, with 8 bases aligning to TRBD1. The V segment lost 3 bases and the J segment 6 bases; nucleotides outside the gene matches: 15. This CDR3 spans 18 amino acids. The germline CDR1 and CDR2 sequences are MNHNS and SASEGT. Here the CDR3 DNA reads TGTGCCAGCAGTGATCGTTTAACAGGGGGAGATGTGTATGAAAAACTGTTTTTT. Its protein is CASSDRLTGGDVYEKLFF.

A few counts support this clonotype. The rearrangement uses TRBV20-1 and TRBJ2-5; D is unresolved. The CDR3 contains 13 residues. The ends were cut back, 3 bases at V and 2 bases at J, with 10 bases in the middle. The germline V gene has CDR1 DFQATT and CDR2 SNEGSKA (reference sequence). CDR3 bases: TGCAGTGCTAGGAGAGGTATACAAGAGACCCAGTACTTC. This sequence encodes CSARRGIQETQYF.

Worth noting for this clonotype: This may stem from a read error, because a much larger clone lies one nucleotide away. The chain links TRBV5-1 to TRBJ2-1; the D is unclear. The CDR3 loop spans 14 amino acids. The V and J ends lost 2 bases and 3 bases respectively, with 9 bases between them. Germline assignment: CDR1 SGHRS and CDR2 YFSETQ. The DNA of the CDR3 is TGCGCCAGCAGCTTCGCGGAGAACTACAATGAGCAGTTCTTC. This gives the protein CASSFAENYNEQFF.

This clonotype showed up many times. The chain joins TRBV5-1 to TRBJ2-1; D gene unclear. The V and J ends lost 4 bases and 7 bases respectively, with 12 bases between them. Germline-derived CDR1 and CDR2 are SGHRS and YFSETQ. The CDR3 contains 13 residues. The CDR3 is CASSTAVRNEQFF. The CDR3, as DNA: TGCGCCAGCAGCACCGCGGTTAGGAATGAGCAGTTCTTC.

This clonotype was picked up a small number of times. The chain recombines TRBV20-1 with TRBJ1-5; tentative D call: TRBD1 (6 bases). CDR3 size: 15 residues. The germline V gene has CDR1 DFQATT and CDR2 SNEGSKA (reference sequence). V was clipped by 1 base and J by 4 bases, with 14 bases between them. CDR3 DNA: TGCAGTGCTAGAGGCGGGGGGGCGACGAATCAGCCCCAGCATTTT. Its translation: CSARGGGATNQPQHF.

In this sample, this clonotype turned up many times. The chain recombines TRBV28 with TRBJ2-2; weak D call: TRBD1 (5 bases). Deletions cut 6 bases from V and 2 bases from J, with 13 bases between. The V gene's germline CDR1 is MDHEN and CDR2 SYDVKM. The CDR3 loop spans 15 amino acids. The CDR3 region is CASRSRQTNTGELFF. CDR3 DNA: TGTGCCAGCAGATCCCGACAGACCAACACCGGGGAGCTGTTTTTT.